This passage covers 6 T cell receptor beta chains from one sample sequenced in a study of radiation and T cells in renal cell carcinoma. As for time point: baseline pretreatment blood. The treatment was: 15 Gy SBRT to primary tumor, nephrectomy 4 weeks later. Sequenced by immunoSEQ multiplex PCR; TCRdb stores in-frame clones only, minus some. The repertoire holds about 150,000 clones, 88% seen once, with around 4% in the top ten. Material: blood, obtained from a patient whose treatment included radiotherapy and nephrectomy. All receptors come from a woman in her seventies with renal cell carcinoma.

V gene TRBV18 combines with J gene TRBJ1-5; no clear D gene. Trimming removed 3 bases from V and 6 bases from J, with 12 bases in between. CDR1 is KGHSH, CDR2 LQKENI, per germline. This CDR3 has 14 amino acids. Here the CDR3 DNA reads TGTGCCAGCTCACCGGACTTTTCGGGTCAGCCCCAGCATTTT. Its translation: CASSPDFSGQPQHF.

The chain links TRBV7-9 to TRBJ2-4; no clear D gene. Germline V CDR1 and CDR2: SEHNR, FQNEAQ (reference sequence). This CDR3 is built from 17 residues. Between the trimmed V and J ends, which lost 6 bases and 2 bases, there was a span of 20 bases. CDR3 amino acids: CASSSYAQQVSKNIQYF. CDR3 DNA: TGTGCCAGCAGTTCTTACGCCCAGCAGGTATCCAAAAACATTCAGTACTTC.

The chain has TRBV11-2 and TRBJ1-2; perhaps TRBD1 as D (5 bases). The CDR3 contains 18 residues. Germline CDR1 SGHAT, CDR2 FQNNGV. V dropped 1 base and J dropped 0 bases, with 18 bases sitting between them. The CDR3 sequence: CASSLVTGGVGANYGYTF. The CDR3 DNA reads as TGTGCCAGCAGCTTAGTGACTGGGGGAGTAGGAGCTAACTATGGCTACACCTTC. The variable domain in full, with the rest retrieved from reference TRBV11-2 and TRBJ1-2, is EAGVAQSPRYKIIEKRQSVAFWCNPISGHATLYWYQQILGQGPKLLIQFQNNGVVDDSQLPKDRFSAERLKGVDSTLKIQPAKLEDSAVYLCASSLVTGGVGANYGYTFGSGTRLTVV.

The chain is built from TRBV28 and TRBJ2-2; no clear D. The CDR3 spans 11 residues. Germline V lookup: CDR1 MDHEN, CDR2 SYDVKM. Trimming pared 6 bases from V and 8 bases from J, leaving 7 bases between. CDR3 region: CASSSPGELFF. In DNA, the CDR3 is TGTGCCAGCAGCTCCCCGGGGGAGCTGTTTTTT.

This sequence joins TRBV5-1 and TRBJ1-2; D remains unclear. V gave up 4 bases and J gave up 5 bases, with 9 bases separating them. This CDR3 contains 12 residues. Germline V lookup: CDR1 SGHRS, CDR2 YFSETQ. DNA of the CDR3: TGCGCCAGCAGCCAAGCGGGATATGGCTACACCTTC. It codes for CASSQAGYGYTF.

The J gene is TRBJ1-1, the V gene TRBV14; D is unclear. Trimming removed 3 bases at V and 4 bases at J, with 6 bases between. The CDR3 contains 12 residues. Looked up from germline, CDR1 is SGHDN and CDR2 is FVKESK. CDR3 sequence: CASSHSGTEAFF. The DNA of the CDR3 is TGTGCCAGCAGCCACAGTGGCACTGAAGCTTTCTTT.